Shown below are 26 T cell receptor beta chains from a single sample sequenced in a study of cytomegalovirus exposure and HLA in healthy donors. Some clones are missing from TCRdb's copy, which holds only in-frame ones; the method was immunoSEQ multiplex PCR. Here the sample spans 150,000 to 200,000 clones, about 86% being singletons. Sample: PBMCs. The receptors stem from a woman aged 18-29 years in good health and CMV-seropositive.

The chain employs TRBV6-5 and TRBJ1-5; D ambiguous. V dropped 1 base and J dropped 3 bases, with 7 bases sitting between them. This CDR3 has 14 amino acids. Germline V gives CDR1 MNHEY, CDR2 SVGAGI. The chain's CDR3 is CASSYFGPNQPQHF. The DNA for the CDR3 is TGTGCCAGCAGTTACTTTGGGCCCAATCAGCCCCAGCATTTT.

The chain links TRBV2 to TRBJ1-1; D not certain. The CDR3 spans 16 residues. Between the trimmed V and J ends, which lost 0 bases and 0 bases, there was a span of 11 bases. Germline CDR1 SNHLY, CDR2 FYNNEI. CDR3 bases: TGTGCCAGCAGTGAAGCGACGATAGCGATGAACACTGAAGCTTTCTTT. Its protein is CASSEATIAMNTEAFF. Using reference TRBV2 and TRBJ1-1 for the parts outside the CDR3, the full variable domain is EPEVTQTPSHQVTQMGQEVILRCVPISNHLYFYWYRQILGQKVEFLVSFYNNEISEKSEIFDDQFSVERPDGSNFTLKIRSTKLEDSAMYFCASSEATIAMNTEAFFGQGTRLTVV.

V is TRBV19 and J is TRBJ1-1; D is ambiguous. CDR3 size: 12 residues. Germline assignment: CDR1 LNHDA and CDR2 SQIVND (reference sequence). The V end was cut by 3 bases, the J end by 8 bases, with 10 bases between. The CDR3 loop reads CASSMFSREAFF. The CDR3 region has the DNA TGTGCCAGTAGTATGTTCTCCAGAGAAGCTTTCTTT.

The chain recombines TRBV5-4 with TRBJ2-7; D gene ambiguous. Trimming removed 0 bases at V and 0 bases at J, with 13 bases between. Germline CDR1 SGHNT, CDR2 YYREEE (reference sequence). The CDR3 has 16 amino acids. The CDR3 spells CASSLEASGRSYEQYF. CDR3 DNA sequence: TGTGCCAGCAGCTTGGAGGCGTCAGGTCGCTCCTACGAGCAGTACTTC.

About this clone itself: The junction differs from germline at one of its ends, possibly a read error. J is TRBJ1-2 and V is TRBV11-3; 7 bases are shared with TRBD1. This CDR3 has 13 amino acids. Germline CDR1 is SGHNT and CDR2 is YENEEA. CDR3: CASRLDRASGYTF. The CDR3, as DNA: TGTGCCAGCAGATTAGACAGGGCAAGTGGCTACACCTTC.

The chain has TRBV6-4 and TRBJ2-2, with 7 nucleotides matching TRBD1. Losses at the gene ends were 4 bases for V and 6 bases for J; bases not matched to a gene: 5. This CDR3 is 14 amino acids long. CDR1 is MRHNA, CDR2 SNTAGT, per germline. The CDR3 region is CASSGVDRPGELFF. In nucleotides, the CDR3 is TGTGCCAGCAGTGGCGTGGACAGGCCCGGGGAGCTGTTTTTT.

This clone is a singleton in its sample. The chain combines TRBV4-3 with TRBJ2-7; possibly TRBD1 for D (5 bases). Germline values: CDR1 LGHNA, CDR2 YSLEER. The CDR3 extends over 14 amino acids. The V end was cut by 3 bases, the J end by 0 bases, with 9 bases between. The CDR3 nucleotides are TGCGCCAGCAGCCATAGAGACAGCTCCTACGAGCAGTACTTC. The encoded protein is CASSHRDSSYEQYF.

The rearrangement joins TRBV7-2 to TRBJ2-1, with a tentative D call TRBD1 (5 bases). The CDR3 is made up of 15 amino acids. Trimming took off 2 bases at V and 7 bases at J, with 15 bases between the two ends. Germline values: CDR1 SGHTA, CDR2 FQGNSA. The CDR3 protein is CASSLSAGSHNEQFF. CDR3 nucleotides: TGTGCCAGCAGCTTATCGGCAGGGTCACATAATGAGCAGTTCTTC.

Here the CDR3 reads CSAPITSGETQYF. The CDR3 bases are TGCAGCGCGCCCATAACTAGCGGAGAGACCCAGTACTTC. V usage is TRBV29-1 and J usage is TRBJ2-5, with 8 bases matching TRBD2. Germline V lookup: CDR1 SQVTM, CDR2 ANQGSEA. The CDR3 contains 13 residues. Germline trimming cut 7 bases from V and 4 bases from J; bases unmatched to any gene: 8.

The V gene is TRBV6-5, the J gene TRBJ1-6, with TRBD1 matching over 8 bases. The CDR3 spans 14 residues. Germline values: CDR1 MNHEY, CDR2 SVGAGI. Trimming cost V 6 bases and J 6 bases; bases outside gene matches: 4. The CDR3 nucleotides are TGTGCCAGCAGCAACAGGGGGATTAATTCACCCCTCCACTTT. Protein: CASSNRGINSPLHF.

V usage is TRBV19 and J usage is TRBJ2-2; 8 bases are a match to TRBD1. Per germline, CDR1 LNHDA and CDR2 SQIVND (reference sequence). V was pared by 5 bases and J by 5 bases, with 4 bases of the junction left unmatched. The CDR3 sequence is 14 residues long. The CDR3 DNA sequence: TGTGCCAGTAGTGGGGACAGGCGGACCGGGGAGCTGTTTTTT. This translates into CASSGDRRTGELFF.

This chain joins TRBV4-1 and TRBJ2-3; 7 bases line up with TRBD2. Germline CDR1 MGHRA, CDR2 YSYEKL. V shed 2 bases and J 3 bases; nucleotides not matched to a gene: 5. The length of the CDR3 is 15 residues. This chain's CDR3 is CASSQWGGGTDTQYF. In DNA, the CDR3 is TGCGCCAGCAGCCAATGGGGCGGGGGAACAGATACGCAGTATTTT.

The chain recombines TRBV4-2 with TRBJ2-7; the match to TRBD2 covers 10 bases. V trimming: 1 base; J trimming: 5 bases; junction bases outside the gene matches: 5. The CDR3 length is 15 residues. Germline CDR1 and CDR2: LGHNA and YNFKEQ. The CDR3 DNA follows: TGTGCCAGCAGCCAAGTAGCGGGGGGAAGGAACGAGCAGTACTTC. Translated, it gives CASSQVAGGRNEQYF.

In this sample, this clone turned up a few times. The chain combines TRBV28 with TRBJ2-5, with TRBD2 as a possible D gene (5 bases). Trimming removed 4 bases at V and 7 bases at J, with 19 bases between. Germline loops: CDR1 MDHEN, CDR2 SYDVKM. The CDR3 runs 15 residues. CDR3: CASSSNGGGRGTQYF. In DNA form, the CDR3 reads TGTGCCAGCAGTTCAAACGGCGGAGGCCGGGGGACCCAGTACTTC.

In nucleotides, the CDR3 is TGCGCCAGCAGCAGGGACCCAGGGGGCACGAGTGAAAAACTGTTTTTT. Encoded protein: CASSRDPGGTSEKLFF. This rearrangement joins TRBV5-1 to TRBJ1-4; 8 positions agree with TRBD1. CDR3 size: 16 residues. CDR1 is SGHRS and CDR2 is YFSETQ in the germline V gene. The ends lost 4 bases at V and 7 bases at J; junction bases unmatched: 12. The full variable domain, in which reference TRBV5-1 and TRBJ1-4 provide the parts outside the CDR3, is KAGVTQTPRYLIKTRGQQVTLSCSPISGHRSVSWYQQTPGQGLQFLFEYFSETQRNKGNFPGRFSGRQFSNSRSEMNVSTLELGDSALYLCASSRDPGGTSEKLFFGSGTQLSVL.

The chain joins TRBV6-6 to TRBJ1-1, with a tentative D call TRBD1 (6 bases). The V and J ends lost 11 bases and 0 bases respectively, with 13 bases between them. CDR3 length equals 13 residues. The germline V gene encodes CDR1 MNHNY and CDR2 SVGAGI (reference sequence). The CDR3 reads CASTRDMNTEAFF. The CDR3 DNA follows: TGTGCCTCGACCCGGGACATGAACACTGAAGCTTTCTTT.

The CDR3 nucleotides are TGTGCCAGCAGCAAACAACAGGGTATTAGCTCTGGAAACACCATATATTTT. Encoded protein: CASSKQQGISSGNTIYF. The chain has TRBV5-6 and TRBJ1-3; possibly TRBD1 for D (6 bases). Germline V gene sequence: CDR1 SGHDT, CDR2 YYEEEE. Trimming removed 4 bases from V and 0 bases from J, with 17 bases in between. The CDR3 covers 17 residues.

DNA of the CDR3: TGCGCCAGCGCGGCCGCCCGGGGGACCGGGGAGCTGTTTTTT. Amino acid sequence: CASAAARGTGELFF. The chain combines TRBV5-1 with TRBJ2-2; D possibly corresponds to TRBD2 (6 bases). Trimming took 7 bases from V and 5 from J, leaving 15 bases between them. Germline loops: CDR1 SGHRS, CDR2 YFSETQ. There are 14 residues in the CDR3.

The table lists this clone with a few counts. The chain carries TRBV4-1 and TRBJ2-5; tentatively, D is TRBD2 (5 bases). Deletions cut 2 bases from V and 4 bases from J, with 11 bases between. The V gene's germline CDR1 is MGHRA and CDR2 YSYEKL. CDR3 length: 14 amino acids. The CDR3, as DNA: TGCGCCAGCAGCCAAAGGACTCCTACAGAGACCCAGTACTTC. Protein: CASSQRTPTETQYF.

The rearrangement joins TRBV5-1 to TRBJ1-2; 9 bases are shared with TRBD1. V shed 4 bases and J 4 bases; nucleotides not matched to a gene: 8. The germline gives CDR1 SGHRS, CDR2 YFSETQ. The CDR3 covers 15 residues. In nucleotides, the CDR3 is TGCGCCAGCAGCCCGGGGACAGGGTTGTTCTATGGCTACACCTTC. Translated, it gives CASSPGTGLFYGYTF.

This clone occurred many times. The chain's CDR3 is CASSARQGAWGNYGYTF. The CDR3 nucleotides are TGTGCCAGCAGCGCAAGACAGGGGGCGTGGGGGAACTATGGCTACACCTTC. J is TRBJ1-2 and V is TRBV9, with 10 bases lining up with TRBD1. V lost 3 bases to trimming and J lost 2 bases; unmatched junction nucleotides: 10. CDR3 length equals 17 residues. The germline CDR1 and CDR2 sequences are SGDLS and YYNGEE.

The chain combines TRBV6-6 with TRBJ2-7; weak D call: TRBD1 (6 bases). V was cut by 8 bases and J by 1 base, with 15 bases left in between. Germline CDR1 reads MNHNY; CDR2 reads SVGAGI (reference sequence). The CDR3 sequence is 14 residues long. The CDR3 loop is CASGERGWSYEQYF. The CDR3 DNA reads TGTGCCAGCGGGGAGAGGGGGTGGTCCTACGAGCAGTACTTC.

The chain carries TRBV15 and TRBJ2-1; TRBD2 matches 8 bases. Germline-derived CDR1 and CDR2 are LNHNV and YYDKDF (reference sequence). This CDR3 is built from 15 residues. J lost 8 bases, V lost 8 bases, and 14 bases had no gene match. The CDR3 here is CATFGSGGPLDEQFF. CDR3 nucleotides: TGTGCCACCTTCGGCAGCGGGGGCCCACTGGATGAGCAGTTCTTC.

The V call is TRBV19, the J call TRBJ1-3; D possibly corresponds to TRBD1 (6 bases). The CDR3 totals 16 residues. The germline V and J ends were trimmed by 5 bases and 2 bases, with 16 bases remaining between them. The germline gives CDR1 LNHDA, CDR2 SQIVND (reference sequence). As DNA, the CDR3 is TGTGCCAGTAGTTGGGGGGGCACCCTGGCTGGAAACACCATATATTTT. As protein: CASSWGGTLAGNTIYF.

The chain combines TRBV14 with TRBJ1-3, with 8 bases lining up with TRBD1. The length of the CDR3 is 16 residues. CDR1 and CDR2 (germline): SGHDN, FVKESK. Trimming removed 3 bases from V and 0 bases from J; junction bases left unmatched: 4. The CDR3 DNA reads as TGTGCCAGCAGCCAGTCCACAGGGGGCTCTGGAAACACCATATATTTT. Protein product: CASSQSTGGSGNTIYF. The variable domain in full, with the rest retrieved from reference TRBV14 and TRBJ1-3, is EAGVTQFPSHSVIEKGQTVTLRCDPISGHDNLYWYRRVMGKEIKFLLHFVKESKQDESGMPNNRFLAERTGGTYSTLKVQPAELEDSGVYFCASSQSTGGSGNTIYFGEGSWLTVV.

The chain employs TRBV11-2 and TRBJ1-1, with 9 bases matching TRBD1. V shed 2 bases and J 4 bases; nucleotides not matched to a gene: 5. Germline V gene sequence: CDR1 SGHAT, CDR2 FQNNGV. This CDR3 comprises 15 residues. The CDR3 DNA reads TGTGCCAGCAGCTTAAGAACAGGGGGCGGCACTGAAGCTTTCTTT. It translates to CASSLRTGGGTEAFF.